What follows describes a single T cell receptor (beta chain). Its target antigen remains unknown. No qualities accompany the bases; no much larger clone lies one base away. The sample is drawn from a study of CD8+ T cells in alopecia areata listed by TCRdb under 2018. Regarding the research as a whole: The treated patients, all with moderate-to-severe alopecia areata, were enrolled in an open-label pilot trial of oral tofacitinib given at 5 to 10 mg twice daily. Tofacitinib was given for 6 to 18 months, followed by 6 months of follow-up off drug to assess delayed response and recurrence. In treated patients, disease severity was measured using the SALT score, which gives the percentage of scalp surface area affected. High-throughput TCRbeta sequencing was used to examine T cell clonal expansion in alopecia areata in both the C3H/HeJ mouse model and human patients. Human TCRbeta sequencing covered scalp tissue and sorted CD4+ and CD8+ peripheral blood T cells from patchy and totalis/universalis alopecia areata patients and healthy controls. Patients on tofacitinib were biopsied at baseline and after 4 and 24 weeks of treatment, and several of the patients also had a later scalp biopsy. Clonality in the scalp was compared among normal scalp (n=4), patchy alopecia areata scalp (n=8), and alopecia totalis/universalis scalp (n=8). RNA was obtained with the PAXgene miRNA kit for fixed scalp, the miRNeasy kit for PBMCs, and the RNeasy kit for mouse skin. TCRbeta CDR3 regions were amplified by immunoSEQ multiplex PCR using 35 Vbeta forward and 13 Jbeta reverse primers.

The treatment or condition label, read with the paper, signifies: oral pan-JAK inhibitor, 5-10 mg twice daily. Lesional scalp punch biopsies and peripheral blood were obtained from alopecia areata patients. PBMCs were isolated by density centrifugation and stained for CD3, CD4 and CD8, after which CD4+ and CD8+ T cells were sorted on a FACSAria. General findings and caveats noted by the study authors: Many expanded lesional clones persisted in scalp and blood during tofacitinib treatment, which may partly explain relapse after stopping treatment. Because the treated cohort was small and had only one nonresponder, larger studies are needed to examine links between baseline CD8+ expansion and response. Tofacitinib significantly decreased scalp clonality and the number of expanded CD8+ clones among the top 100 scalp clones. TCR sequences shared between patients were less clear than in mice, possibly partly because of HLA diversity in the patient population. Compared with normal scalp, lesional scalp had higher clonality and more expanded CD8+ clones, particularly in alopecia totalis/universalis, a pattern that suggests antigenic drive. Scalp TCR repertoire analysis is complicated because resident alphabeta T cells in normal human skin are also sequenced, whereas mouse skin is dominated by gammadelta T cells.

Preparation of the library involved the immunoSEQ multiplex PCR assay. RNA was extracted from all samples and reverse transcribed into cDNA as template for TCR sequencing. SuperScript III was used to make first-strand cDNA, primed with a 2:1 mix of oligo-dT and random hexamers. A synthetic immune receptor repertoire was used to gauge amplification bias, and whatever bias remained was removed computationally. The authors processed their data as follows. Raw reads were preprocessed to remove errors, and CDR3 was defined by IMGT conventions from the conserved cysteine to phenylalanine. Clonality was computed as 1 minus the Shannon entropy, with the entropy normalized by log2 of the number of productive unique TCRs. Scalp TCRbeta sequences were cross-referenced with sorted blood CD4 and CD8 repertoires so that the CD4 or CD8 identity of scalp clones could be inferred. TCRdb obtained this table from immuneACCESS and retained in-frame rearrangements with V and J assigned. These tables miss some clones; where compared with another copy, unresolved V genes account for less than half of the shortfall, and the remainder is unexplained. V and J calls and clone size are those listed in that table; D and trimming were worked out from the DNA. The sample includes 200,000 or so clones, with 43% observed a single time. The ten largest clonotypes hold roughly 2.6% of the sample.

The CDR3 goes from the cysteine to the phenylalanine over 14 residues. Of the read, only the CDR3 DNA is kept; its 42 bases are in frame from base 1. From the germline V gene, CDR1 is SGHRS and CDR2 is YFSETQ. V is trimmed back by 5 bases and J by 5 bases, and the junction contains 2 bases that no gene match accounts for. The clonotype originates from a human donor with alopecia areata. The rearranged segments are TRBV5-1 and TRBJ2-1; TRBD2 lines up with 12 middle nucleotides. This specimen consisted of CD4+ T cells sorted from blood, obtained around week 36, from a patient treated with tofacitinib. The CDR3 is CASRRLAGDNEQFF. Here is the DNA: TGCGCCAGCAGACGACTAGCGGGGGACAATGAGCAGTTCTTC.